These T cell receptor beta chains were read from a single sample in a study of human T cells and chemical hapten exposure. A single record per CDR3 protein comes from TCRdb applying MiXCR to the RACE reads. Seen here are roughly 81,000 distinct CDR3 sequences, about 8.5% observed once, and the top ten hold around 2.6%. The sample was whole blood, taken in connection with sensitization to the hapten diphenylcyclopropenone (DPC). All receptors derive from a middle-aged man with alopecia areata. Some clones in this sample may be carry-over from other donors' samples. Both conserved end residues are part of each CDR3. Fields, in order: CDR3 length, V gene, CDR3 protein.

>13|TRBV4-3
CASSQGGPQAQYF
>12|TRBV28
CASSQDSTTIYF
>12|TRBV29-1
CSPQGEGREQFF
>12|TRBV6-2/TRBV6-3
CASSRFPGEQFF
>15|TRBV12-3/TRBV12-4
CASSLVRGKAGELFF
>12|TRBV20-1
CSARDTLHEQYF
>13|TRBV7-3
CASSVTGAAEAFF
>16|TRBV4-3
CASSQEAGGGGNTIYF
>15|TRBV7-2
CASSDRDLNADTQYF
>12|TRBV20-1
CSARYRQETQYF